The 20 T cell receptor beta chains given below trace back to one sample, sequenced in a study of T cell responses to AZD1222 COVID-19 vaccine. Sequenced by immunoSEQ multiplex PCR; TCRdb stores in-frame clones only, minus some. The data contain tens of thousands of clones, 90% of them singletons. The input for sequencing was peripheral blood, taken on day 0 of AZD1222 vaccination. The receptor source for this set is an adult in good health.

V is TRBV28 and J is TRBJ1-1, with D tentatively TRBD1 (5 bases). In germline, CDR1 is MDHEN, CDR2 SYDVKM. V lost 5 bases to trimming and J lost 0 bases, with 13 bases between them. This CDR3 region has 15 residues. The CDR3 DNA is TGTGCCAGCAGTCCTTCCGGGACGGTGAACACTGAAGCTTTCTTT. Translating gives CASSPSGTVNTEAFF.

The rearrangement uses TRBV28 and TRBJ1-1; the D gene is possibly TRBD1 (5 bases). Trimming removed 7 bases at V and 8 bases at J, with 17 bases between. Germline CDR1 and CDR2: MDHEN and SYDVKM. The CDR3 has 13 residues. CDR3: CASIEGQGREAFF. CDR3 nucleotide sequence: TGTGCCAGCATCGAAGGCCAGGGACGGGAAGCTTTCTTT.

V is TRBV6-1 and J is TRBJ1-1; D is ambiguous. Trimming shortened V by 1 base and J by 3 bases, and 9 bases separated the two germline ends. The CDR3 covers 14 residues. Looked up from germline, CDR1 is MNHNS and CDR2 is SASEGT. CDR3 in DNA: TGTGCCAGCAGTGAAGGGGCGATATACACTGAAGCTTTCTTT. This codes for CASSEGAIYTEAFF.

The chain links TRBV7-3 to TRBJ2-2, with 8 bases aligning to TRBD2. This CDR3 has 18 residues. Germline assignment: CDR1 SGHTA and CDR2 FQGTGA. V shed 1 base, J shed 1 base, and the junction held 8 bases outside the gene matches. CDR3 sequence (DNA): TGTGCCAGCAGCTTAATAACCGGGGGGGGGCAGAACACCGGGGAGCTGTTTTTT. Translation: CASSLITGGGQNTGELFF. The full variable domain, rest sourced from reference TRBV7-3 and TRBJ2-2, is GAGVSQTPSNKVTEKGKYVELRCDPISGHTALYWYRQSLGQGPEFLIYFQGTGAADDSGLPNDRFFAVRPEGSVSTLKIQRTERGDSAVYLCASSLITGGGQNTGELFFGEGSRLTVL.

The V and J genes are TRBV19 and TRBJ1-2; tentatively, D is TRBD1 (5 bases). The germline gives CDR1 LNHDA, CDR2 SQIVND (reference sequence). CDR3 length: 13 residues. V lost 3 bases and J lost 5, with 10 bases in between. The CDR3 DNA sequence: TGTGCCAGTAGTATCTGGGGGGAATATGGCTACACCTTC. Its protein product is CASSIWGEYGYTF.

V usage is TRBV5-1 and J usage is TRBJ1-2; the match to TRBD1 covers 9 bases. In germline, CDR1 is SGHRS, CDR2 YFSETQ. This CDR3 spans 12 amino acids. The junction had 2 bases not matched to a gene; V was cut back by 4 bases and J by 7 bases. For the CDR3, the DNA is TGCGCCAGCAGCCAGACAGGGGGTGGCTACACCTTC. This gives the protein CASSQTGGGYTF.

The chain links TRBV28 to TRBJ1-6, with D unresolved. The CDR3 sequence is 11 residues long. The V end lost 5 bases, the J end lost 6 bases, and 2 bases lay between the germline ends. Germline-derived CDR1 and CDR2 are MDHEN and SYDVKM. The DNA of the CDR3 is TGTGCCAGCAGTCTTAATTCACCCCTCCACTTT. Its protein is CASSLNSPLHF.

This rearrangement joins TRBV7-6 to TRBJ1-6; a weak D match, TRBD1 (5 bases). Trimming shortened V by 4 bases and J by 7 bases, and 14 bases separated the two germline ends. CDR3 length: 15 amino acids. Germline V gene lookup returns CDR1 SGHVS and CDR2 FNYEAQ. For the CDR3, the DNA is TGTGCCAGCAGCTCCGGGACGGGCCCAAATTCACCCCTCCACTTT. It is translated as CASSSGTGPNSPLHF.

This clone was found a few times. The rearrangement uses TRBV19 and TRBJ1-5, with 8 bases fitting TRBD1. Germline loops: CDR1 LNHDA, CDR2 SQIVND (reference sequence). V dropped 7 bases and J dropped 6; count of bases not matched to a gene: 11. The CDR3 totals 15 residues. The CDR3 DNA reads TGTGCCAGTATTAACCGGTCAGGGGGCGGTCAGCCCCAGCATTTT. It translates to CASINRSGGGQPQHF.

The chain is built from TRBV19 and TRBJ1-2; 7 bases agree with TRBD1. Germline V gives CDR1 LNHDA, CDR2 SQIVND (reference sequence). The CDR3 contains 15 residues. V lost 11 bases and J lost 2; bases outside the gene matches: 14. Here the CDR3 reads CALRSRRGMNYGYTF. The CDR3 DNA reads as TGTGCCCTTAGAAGTCGCAGGGGGATGAACTATGGCTACACCTTC.

The chain is built from TRBV19 and TRBJ1-6, with 7 bases lining up with TRBD1. Germline CDR1 LNHDA, CDR2 SQIVND (reference sequence). V shed 3 bases and J 6 bases; nucleotides not matched to a gene: 2. The CDR3 is made up of 14 amino acids. CDR3 in amino acids: CASSMGQLNSPLHF. As DNA, the CDR3 is TGTGCCAGTAGTATGGGACAGCTTAATTCACCCCTCCACTTT.

The chain has TRBV28 and TRBJ2-7; D is ambiguous. The V gene lost 2 bases and the J gene lost 2 bases, with 10 bases spanning the gap. The V gene's germline CDR1 is MDHEN and CDR2 SYDVKM. The CDR3 is 14 residues long. The DNA for the CDR3 is TGTGCCAGCAGTTTAAATCGAGGACCCTACGAGCAGTACTTC. Amino acid sequence: CASSLNRGPYEQYF. The variable domain in full, with the rest retrieved from reference TRBV28 and TRBJ2-7, is DVKVTQSSRYLVKRTGEKVFLECVQDMDHENMFWYRQDPGLGLRLIYFSYDVKMKEKGDIPEGYSVSREKKERFSLILESASTNQTSMYLCASSLNRGPYEQYFGPGTRLTVT.

The chain recombines TRBV6-2 or TRBV6-3 with TRBJ2-7; no definite D call. The germline CDR1 and CDR2 sequences are MNHEY and SVGEGT. V lost 8 bases and J lost 3, with 20 bases in between. The CDR3 is 15 residues long. CDR3 region: CASCSSWASNYEQYF. The CDR3 region has the DNA TGTGCCAGCTGTTCTTCGTGGGCCAGTAACTACGAGCAGTACTTC.

CDR3 region: CATGARYEQYF. In DNA form, the CDR3 reads TGTGCCACAGGGGCGCGATACGAGCAGTACTTC. The chain combines TRBV19 with TRBJ2-7; TRBD1 might be the D (6 bases). V lost 10 bases, J lost 4 bases, and 11 bases lay in between. Germline V gives CDR1 LNHDA, CDR2 SQIVND (reference sequence). CDR3 length equals 11 residues.

This clone has a single count. The V and J genes are TRBV3-1 (or the pseudogene TRBV3-2) and TRBJ1-2; perhaps TRBD1 as D (5 bases). V lost 1 base, J lost 4 bases, and 16 bases lay in between. CDR1 and CDR2 from the germline V gene are LGHDT and YNNKEL (reference sequence). The CDR3 is 16 amino acids. The CDR3 region is CASSQGGGALVYGYTF. CDR3 nucleotide sequence: TGTGCCAGCAGCCAAGGGGGCGGGGCCCTAGTCTATGGCTACACCTTC.

CDR3 DNA sequence: TGTGCCAGCAGTGAGCTCACAGGGTACTCTGGAAACACCATATATTTT. Translated: CASSELTGYSGNTIYF. V and J are TRBV6-1 and TRBJ1-3; D possibly corresponds to TRBD1 (6 bases). V was shortened by 3 bases and J by 0 bases, with 12 bases between the two germline ends. The CDR3 spans 16 residues. Germline V lookup: CDR1 MNHNS, CDR2 SASEGT.

This sequence joins TRBV4-3 and TRBJ1-4; D may be TRBD1 (6 bases). CDR3 length equals 19 residues. Trimming removed 2 bases at V and 0 bases at J, with 19 bases between. Per the germline V gene, CDR1 is LGHNA and CDR2 is YSLEER. The CDR3 sequence: CASSQSLQGLVATNEKLFF. The DNA of the CDR3 is TGCGCCAGCAGCCAATCGTTACAGGGTCTAGTTGCAACTAATGAAAAACTGTTTTTT.

This CDR3 is CASSEENTEAFF. In DNA form, the CDR3 reads TGTGCCAGCAGTGAAGAGAACACTGAAGCTTTCTTT. J is TRBJ1-1 and V is TRBV6-1; unclear D gene. The V gene's germline CDR1 is MNHNS and CDR2 SASEGT. The V end lost 1 base, the J end lost 1 base, and 1 base lay between the germline ends. The CDR3 length is 12 residues.

This chain links TRBV28 with TRBJ1-6, with D possibly TRBD1 on 5 matching bases. Trimming pared 7 bases from V and 10 bases from J, leaving 17 bases between. The germline V gene has CDR1 MDHEN and CDR2 SYDVKM. The CDR3 is 14 amino acids. The CDR3 loop is CASKGIPGGSPLHF. The CDR3 DNA follows: TGTGCCAGCAAGGGGATTCCCGGGGGGTCACCCCTCCACTTT.

This clone has just a few counts. The chain combines TRBV5-1 with TRBJ2-7; a possible D gene is TRBD2 (6 bases). This CDR3 has 15 residues. Trimming took 0 bases from V and 6 from J, leaving 16 bases between them. Germline V gives CDR1 SGHRS, CDR2 YFSETQ. CDR3 amino acids: CASSLVSGAAAEQYF. For the CDR3, the DNA is TGCGCCAGCAGCTTGGTTAGCGGCGCTGCCGCCGAGCAGTACTTC.